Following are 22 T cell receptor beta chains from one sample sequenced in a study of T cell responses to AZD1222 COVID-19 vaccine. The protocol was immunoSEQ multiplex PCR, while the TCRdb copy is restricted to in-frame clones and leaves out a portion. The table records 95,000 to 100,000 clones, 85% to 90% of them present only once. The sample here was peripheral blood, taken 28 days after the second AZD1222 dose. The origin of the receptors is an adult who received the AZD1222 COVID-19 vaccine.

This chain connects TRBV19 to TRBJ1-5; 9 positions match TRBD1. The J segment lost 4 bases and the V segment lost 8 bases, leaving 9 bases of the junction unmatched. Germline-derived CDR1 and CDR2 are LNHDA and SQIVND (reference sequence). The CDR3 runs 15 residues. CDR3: CASRSRGQGNQPQHF. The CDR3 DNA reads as TGTGCCAGTCGTTCAAGGGGACAGGGAAATCAGCCCCAGCATTTT.

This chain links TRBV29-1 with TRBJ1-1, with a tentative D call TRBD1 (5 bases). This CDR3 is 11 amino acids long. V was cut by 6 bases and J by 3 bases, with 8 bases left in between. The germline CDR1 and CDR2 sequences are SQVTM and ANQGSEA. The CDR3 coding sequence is TGCAGCGTCGGGGGGGACACTGAAGCTTTCTTT. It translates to CSVGGDTEAFF.

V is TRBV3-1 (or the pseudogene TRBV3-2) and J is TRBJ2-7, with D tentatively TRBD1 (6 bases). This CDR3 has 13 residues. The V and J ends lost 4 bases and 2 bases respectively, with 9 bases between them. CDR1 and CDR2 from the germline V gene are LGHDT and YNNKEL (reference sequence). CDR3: CASSPGHPYEQYF. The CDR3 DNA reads TGTGCCAGCAGCCCGGGACATCCCTACGAGCAGTACTTC.

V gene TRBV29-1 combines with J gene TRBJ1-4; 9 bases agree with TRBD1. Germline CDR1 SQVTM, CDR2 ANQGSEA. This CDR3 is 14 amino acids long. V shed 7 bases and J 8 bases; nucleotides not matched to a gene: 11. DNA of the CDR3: TGCAGCGCGCCGTCCGGGACAGGGCAGGAAAAACTGTTTTTT. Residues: CSAPSGTGQEKLFF.

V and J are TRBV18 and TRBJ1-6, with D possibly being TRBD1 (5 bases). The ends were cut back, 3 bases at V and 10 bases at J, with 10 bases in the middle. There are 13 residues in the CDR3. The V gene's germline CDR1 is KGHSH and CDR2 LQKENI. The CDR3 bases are TGTGCCAGCTCACCTGGGGGTTACTCACCCCTCCACTTT. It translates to CASSPGGYSPLHF.

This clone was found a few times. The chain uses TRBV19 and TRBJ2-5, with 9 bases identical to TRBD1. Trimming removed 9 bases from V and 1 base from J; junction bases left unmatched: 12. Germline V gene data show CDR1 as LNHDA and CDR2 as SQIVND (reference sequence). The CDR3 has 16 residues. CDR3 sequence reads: CASKRGGTGPQETQYF. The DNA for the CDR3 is TGTGCCAGCAAGAGAGGCGGGACAGGGCCCCAAGAGACCCAGTACTTC.

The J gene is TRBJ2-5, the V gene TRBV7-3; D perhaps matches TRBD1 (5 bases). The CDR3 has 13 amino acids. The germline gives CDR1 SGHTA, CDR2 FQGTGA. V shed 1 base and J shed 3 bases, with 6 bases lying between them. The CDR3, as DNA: TGTGCCAGCAGCTTAAGCAGGGAAGAGACCCAGTACTTC. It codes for CASSLSREETQYF.

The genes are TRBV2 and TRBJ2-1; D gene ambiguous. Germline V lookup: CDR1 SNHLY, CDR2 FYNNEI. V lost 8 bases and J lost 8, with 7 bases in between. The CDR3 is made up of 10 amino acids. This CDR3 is CASDSHEQFF. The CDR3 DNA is TGTGCCAGCGATTCCCATGAGCAGTTCTTC.

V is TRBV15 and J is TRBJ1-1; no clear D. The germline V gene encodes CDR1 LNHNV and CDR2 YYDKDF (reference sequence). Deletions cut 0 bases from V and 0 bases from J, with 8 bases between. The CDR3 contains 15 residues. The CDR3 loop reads CATSRDGVMNTEAFF. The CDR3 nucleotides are TGTGCCACCAGCAGAGATGGTGTCATGAACACTGAAGCTTTCTTT.

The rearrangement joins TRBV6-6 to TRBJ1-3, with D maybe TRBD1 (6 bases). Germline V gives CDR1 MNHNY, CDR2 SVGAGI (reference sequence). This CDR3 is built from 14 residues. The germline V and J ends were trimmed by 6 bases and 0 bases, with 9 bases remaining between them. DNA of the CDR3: TGTGCCAGCAGGATACAGGGCTCTGGAAACACCATATATTTT. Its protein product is CASRIQGSGNTIYF.

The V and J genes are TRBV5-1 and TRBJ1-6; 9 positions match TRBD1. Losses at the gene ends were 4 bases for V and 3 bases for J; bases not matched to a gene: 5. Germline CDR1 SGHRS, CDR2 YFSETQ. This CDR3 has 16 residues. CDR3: CASSRDREVYNSPLHF. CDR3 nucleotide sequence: TGCGCCAGCAGCCGGGACAGGGAGGTCTATAATTCACCCCTCCACTTT.

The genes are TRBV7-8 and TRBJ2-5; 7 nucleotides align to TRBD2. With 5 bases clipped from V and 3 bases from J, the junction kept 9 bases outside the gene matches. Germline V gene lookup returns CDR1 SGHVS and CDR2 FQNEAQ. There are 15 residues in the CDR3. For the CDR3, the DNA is TGTGCCAGCAGCCCTAGCGGATTAGGGAAAGAGACCCAGTACTTC. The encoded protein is CASSPSGLGKETQYF.

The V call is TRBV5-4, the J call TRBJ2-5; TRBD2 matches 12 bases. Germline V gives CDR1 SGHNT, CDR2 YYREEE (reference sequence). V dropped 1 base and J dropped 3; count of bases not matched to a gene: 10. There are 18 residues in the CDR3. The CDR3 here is CASSLPVGLAGGEETQYF. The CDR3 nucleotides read TGTGCCAGCAGCTTGCCGGTCGGGCTAGCGGGAGGGGAAGAGACCCAGTACTTC.

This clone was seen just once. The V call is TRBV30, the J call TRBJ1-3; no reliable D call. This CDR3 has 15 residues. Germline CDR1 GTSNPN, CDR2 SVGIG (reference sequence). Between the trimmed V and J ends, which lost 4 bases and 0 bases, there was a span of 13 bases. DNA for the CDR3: TGTGCCTGGAACACGATGACGACCTCTGGAAACACCATATATTTT. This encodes CAWNTMTTSGNTIYF.

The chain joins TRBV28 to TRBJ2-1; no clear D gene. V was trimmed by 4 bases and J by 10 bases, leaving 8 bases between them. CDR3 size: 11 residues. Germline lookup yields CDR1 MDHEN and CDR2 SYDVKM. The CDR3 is CASSSRAEQFF. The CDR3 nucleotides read TGTGCCAGCAGTTCTCGAGCGGAGCAGTTCTTC.

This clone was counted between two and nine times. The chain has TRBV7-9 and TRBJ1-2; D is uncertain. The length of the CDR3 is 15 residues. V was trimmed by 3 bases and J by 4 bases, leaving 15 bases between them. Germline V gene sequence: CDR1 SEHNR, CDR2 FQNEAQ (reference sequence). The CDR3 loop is CASSFQDAWGYGYTF. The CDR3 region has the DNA TGTGCCAGCAGCTTTCAGGATGCCTGGGGCTATGGCTACACCTTC.

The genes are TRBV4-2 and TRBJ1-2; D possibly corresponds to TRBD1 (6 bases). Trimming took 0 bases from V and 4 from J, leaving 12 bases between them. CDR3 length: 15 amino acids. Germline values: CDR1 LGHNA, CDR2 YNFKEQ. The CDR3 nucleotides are TGTGCCAGCAGCCAAGACAGGGGTGAGGGCTATGGCTACACCTTC. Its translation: CASSQDRGEGYGYTF.

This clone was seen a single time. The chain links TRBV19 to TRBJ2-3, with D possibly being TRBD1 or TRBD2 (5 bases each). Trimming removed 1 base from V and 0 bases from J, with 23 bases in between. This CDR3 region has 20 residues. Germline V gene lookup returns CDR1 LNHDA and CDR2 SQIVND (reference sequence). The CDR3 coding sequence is TGTGCCAGTAGTATAGGTGGGAGCAAGGGGAAGAAAACTAGCACAGATACGCAGTATTTT. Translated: CASSIGGSKGKKTSTDTQYF. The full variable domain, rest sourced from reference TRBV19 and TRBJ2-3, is DGGITQSPKYLFRKEGQNVTLSCEQNLNHDAMYWYRQDPGQGLRLIYYSQIVNDFQKGDIAEGYSVSREKKESFPLTVTSAQKNPTAFYLCASSIGGSKGKKTSTDTQYFGPGTRLTVL.

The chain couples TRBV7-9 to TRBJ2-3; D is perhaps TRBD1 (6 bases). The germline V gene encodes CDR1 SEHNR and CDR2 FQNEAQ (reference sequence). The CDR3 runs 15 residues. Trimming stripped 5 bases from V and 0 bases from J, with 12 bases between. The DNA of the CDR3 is TGTGCCAGCAGCGCAAGGGGGACCAGCACAGATACGCAGTATTTT. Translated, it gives CASSARGTSTDTQYF. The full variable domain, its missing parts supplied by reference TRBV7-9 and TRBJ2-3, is DTGVSQNPRHKITKRGQNVTFRCDPISEHNRLYWYRQTLGQGPEFLTYFQNEAQLEKSRLLSDRFSAERPKGSFSTLEIQRTEQGDSAMYLCASSARGTSTDTQYFGPGTRLTVL.

CDR3 sequence reads: CSVAQGAGGYEQYF. The CDR3 nucleotides are TGCAGCGTTGCGCAGGGAGCGGGAGGGTACGAGCAGTACTTC. V is TRBV29-1 and J is TRBJ2-7; 10 bases match TRBD2. Germline V gene data show CDR1 as SQVTM and CDR2 as ANQGSEA. The ends lost 4 bases at V and 4 bases at J; junction bases unmatched: 7. This CDR3 is 14 amino acids long.

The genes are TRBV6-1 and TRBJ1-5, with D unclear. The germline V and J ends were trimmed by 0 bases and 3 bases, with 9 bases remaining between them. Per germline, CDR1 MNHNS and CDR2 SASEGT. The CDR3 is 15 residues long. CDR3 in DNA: TGTGCCAGCAGTGAAGCAGCCCTAAACAATCAGCCCCAGCATTTT. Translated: CASSEAALNNQPQHF.

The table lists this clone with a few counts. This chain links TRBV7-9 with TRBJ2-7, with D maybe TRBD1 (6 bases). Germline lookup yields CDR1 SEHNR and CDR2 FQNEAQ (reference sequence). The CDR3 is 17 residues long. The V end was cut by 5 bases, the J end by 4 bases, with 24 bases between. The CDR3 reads CASSPPFDGPRGYEQYF. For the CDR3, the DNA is TGTGCCAGCAGCCCCCCCTTTGACGGCCCGAGGGGGTACGAGCAGTACTTC. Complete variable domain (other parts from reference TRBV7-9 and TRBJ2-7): DTGVSQNPRHKITKRGQNVTFRCDPISEHNRLYWYRQTLGQGPEFLTYFQNEAQLEKSRLLSDRFSAERPKGSFSTLEIQRTEQGDSAMYLCASSPPFDGPRGYEQYFGPGTRLTVT.